The present entry profiles one T cell receptor beta chain with its context. This clone was picked up a small number of times. Its antigen is not yet known. The input lacks base qualities; no much larger clone sits a single base away. V ends up 5 bases short and J 1 base short, with an unmatched junction base count of 3. The CDR1 and CDR2 encoded by the germline V gene (reference sequence) are MNHNY and SVGAGI. The CDR3 spans 14 residues, from the cysteine through the phenylalanine. Of the read, only the CDR3 DNA is kept; its 42 bases are in frame from base 1. The sample originates from a study of cytomegalovirus exposure and HLA in healthy donors (dated by TCRdb to 2017 to 2019). In terms of the full investigation: An earlier analysis of 587 of the donors reported 276 Gb of sequence data and around 120 million unique TCR beta sequences obtained from 150 million to 200 million T cells. To study patterns of TCR occurrence, a later analysis re-analyzed previously published TCR beta repertoires from around 660 donors and added high-resolution HLA genotyping. On average, 235,054 unique TCR beta nucleotide sequences were sequenced per donor among about 400 genotyped donors of the cohort, with 15% to 20% of those sequences being non-productive. Of the roughly 410 genotyped donors, less than 90% were placed in the genetic ancestry cluster associated with self-reported Caucasian donors. An earlier analysis of 450 to 750 of the donors used high-throughput TCR beta sequencing to judge whether each TCR beta V gene segment behaved as functional or pseudogenic. HLA typing covered class I and class II loci at four-digit resolution. Donor age, sex, ethnicity and CMV serostatus were collected together with the repertoire data. Typing coverage differed by locus: A, B, C, DRB1 and DQB1 were typed in about 620-640 donors, DQA1 in about 550, DPA1 in roughly 590, and DPB1 in just under 490. To predict cytomegalovirus infection status, the study brought together high-throughput TCR immunosequencing, statistical association of individual TCRs with disease status, and machine learning. The study aimed to test whether signatures of past pathogen exposure could be identified by cataloging public T cell receptors. An early release covering roughly 640 HLA-typed donors comprised about 300 gigabases of sequencing data and around 85 million unique TCR sequences. The T cell repertoires of several hundred subjects were profiled by immunosequencing and related to cytomegalovirus serostatus. In the later analysis, no new phenotypic data were used to find candidate immune exposures; instead, reliance was placed on TCR beta sequences and their occurrence across donors. A separate validation cohort of over 95 different subjects was used in addition to the roughly 700-subject first cohort. In a later genetic analysis, genome-wide SNP genotypes for about three fifths of the 666 donors were used, and that subset was treated as a discovery cohort. A handful of DR-DQ haplotypes were handled as single units for association and clustering because linkage in the cohort was strong. All discovery cohort repertoires had been generated using a single sequencing platform. Overall results and qualifications from the work: In a later analysis, several top co-occurrence clusters were reported to appear linked to parvovirus B19, influenza, CMV and Epstein-Barr virus. In vitro tests confirmed that a few of the cytomegalovirus-associated TCR beta chains recognize cytomegalovirus antigens. A further reported finding was that TCR beta sequences accurately predicted the HLA-A and HLA-B alleles for most subjects in the first cohort. Correlated functional status among segregating V segments might be attributable to linkage disequilibrium, but an unknown experimental factor could not be ruled out. When HLA alleles, especially DR and DQ, strongly co-occurred, TCR associations were difficult to assign to individual alleles. Some IMGT-functional V segments, including TRBV6-2 and TRBV6-3, could not be told apart with the 87-base-pair reads, so those segments were excluded. A later analysis found that HLA-associated TCR beta chains were more clonally expanded and had lower generation probabilities than equally common non-associated chains. In a later analysis, TCR association rates were found to vary across HLA loci, with the most associated TCRs seen for DRB1 alleles and the fewest for HLA-C alleles. V-gene and J-gene trimming of TCR beta chains was associated with a missense DCLRE1C variant in a later genetic analysis, and the association was replicated in an independent cohort. The cohort was sequenced for TCR beta chains only, and without alpha or paired-chain data the features that could be detected were limited. Some 16 rarely observed V segments, including chromosome 9 orphons, were excluded from the earlier analysis of 550 to 700 of the donors because counts were too low. It was suggested by the authors that the approach could potentially be generalized to other disease states and immunological phenotypes. The study listed approximately 150 TCR beta chains as associated with cytomegalovirus. The only immune exposure information available for the cohort was CMV serostatus. Roughly uniform sequencing depth across donors was assumed in presence/absence analyses, although this assumption may not hold. In a later analysis, some 18,000 TCR beta sequences were associated with specific HLA alleles at a false discovery rate of 0.05. While some public TCRs were present in many individuals, most TCR sequences turned up only very rarely across donors. The sequencing pipeline was judged likely to have produced a cluster of highly shared sequence variants as a technical artifact. In a later genetic analysis, fewer N-insertions in productive TCRs were reported among donors in an Asian-associated ancestry cluster than the approximately 710-donor mean. In an earlier analysis of 587 of the donors, most TCR beta V segments appeared in productive rearrangements about 87% or about 30% of the time, broadly matching IMGT annotations. Because HLA typing was unavailable for some donors at each locus, only the typed subset was used in association tests. Most CMV-associated TCR beta chains appeared to be HLA-restricted in a later analysis, and the HLA associations seemed to be driven largely by CMV exposure. The classifier was reported to diagnose cytomegalovirus status with high specificity and sensitivity in both the original cohort and the validation cohort.

The cohort was made up of 650 to 700 healthy bone marrow donors. All cohort members were sampled while nominally healthy, although unrecorded immune exposures were likely present. The donor tested CMV seronegative, placing the donor among the 352 seronegative members of the cohort. A peripheral blood sample was provided by each donor, and peripheral blood mononuclear cells were used for TCR beta sequencing. The Qiagen DNeasy Blood Extraction Kit was used to extract genomic DNA from the blood cell samples. The library was built by means of the immunoSEQ multiplex PCR assay. For the multiplex PCR, a mixture combining 60 forward primers for TCR Vbeta segments and 13 reverse primers for TCR Jbeta segments was used. A multiplex PCR assay on genomic DNA amplified the CDR3 region of rearranged TCR beta genes. Amplified TCR beta libraries were sequenced as 87-base-pair reads on the Illumina HiSeq System. The authors processed their data as follows. A later analysis counted about 80 million unique TCR beta chains across the 550 to 750 repertoires, and some 11 million of these chains were shared by at least two donors. A nearest-neighbor algorithm error-corrected the raw reads and collapsed the reads into unique sequences, merging closely related sequences to remove PCR and sequencing errors. V, D and J gene segments were assigned by aligning CDR3 sequences to IMGT reference sequences. Each retained sequence needed at least a six-nucleotide match to both a V gene segment and a J gene segment. Rearrangements were called productive when the CDR3 lacked stop codons and stayed in frame with V and J; all others were non-productive. CDR3 was defined according to IMGT convention as the region running from the second conserved V-encoded cysteine to the conserved J-encoded phenylalanine. Sequences without an unambiguous match to a single V gene segment were excluded from the earlier analysis of almost 600 of the donors. In an earlier analysis of around 600 of the donors, V segments were called functional above 56.7% productive rearrangements and were called segregating when the between-donor standard deviation exceeded 5%. To diagnose cytomegalovirus status from the catalog of TCR beta chain sequences, a statistical classification framework was built. In a later analysis, V and J genes were assigned by comparing TCR nucleotide sequences against IMGT/GENE-DB human TR gene sequences. The TCRdist pipeline was used in a later analysis to assign CDR3 sequences and most-parsimonious VDJ recombination scenarios. In a later analysis, each TCR beta chain was defined by its CDR3 amino acid sequence together with its V-gene family, and reads lacking a unique V-gene family were excluded. As a way to deal with suspected cross-contamination and a sequencing artifact, a later analysis dropped 450 to 600 nucleotide sequences that were highly shared and had low generation probability. In a later analysis, a clonal expansion index for each public chain was calculated from normalized within-repertoire ranks of inferred template counts. Generation probabilities in a later analysis came from a VDJ recombination model fitted to out-of-frame rearrangements, and those results were checked against IGoR. A later analysis scored TCR-TCR, TCR-HLA and TCR-CMV co-occurrence with hypergeometric tests, applying a repertoire-size bias correction to TCR pairs. A later analysis estimated false discovery rates by permuting HLA or CMV assignments 20 times. In a later analysis, co-occurring TCRs were grouped using DBSCAN, and TCRdist sequence similarity was added for clustering within HLA-allele-positive subsets. Co-occurrence clustering excluded repertoires with fewer than 30,000 or more than 120,000 public chains, plus five with anomalous nucleotide sharing. This is the immuneACCESS table as TCRdb keeps it, with only in-frame sequences that have V and J called. A part of the clones is gone; compared with another copy, unresolved V genes explain less than half, and the rest is unexplained. D and trimming were read from the DNA, whereas the V and J calls and clone size are those reported in that table. The sample table records about 110,000 clones; around 80% of these occur just once. Of the sample, more than 2% is held by the ten largest clones.

This chain is built from TRBV6-6 and TRBJ1-1; the central 8 bases match TRBD1. The TCR was taken from a man aged 35-49 years in good health and CMV-seronegative. Material: PBMCs. The bases read TGTGCCAGCAGTAAAACAGGGGGGAACACTGAAGCTTTCTTT. Translation gives CASSKTGGNTEAFF.